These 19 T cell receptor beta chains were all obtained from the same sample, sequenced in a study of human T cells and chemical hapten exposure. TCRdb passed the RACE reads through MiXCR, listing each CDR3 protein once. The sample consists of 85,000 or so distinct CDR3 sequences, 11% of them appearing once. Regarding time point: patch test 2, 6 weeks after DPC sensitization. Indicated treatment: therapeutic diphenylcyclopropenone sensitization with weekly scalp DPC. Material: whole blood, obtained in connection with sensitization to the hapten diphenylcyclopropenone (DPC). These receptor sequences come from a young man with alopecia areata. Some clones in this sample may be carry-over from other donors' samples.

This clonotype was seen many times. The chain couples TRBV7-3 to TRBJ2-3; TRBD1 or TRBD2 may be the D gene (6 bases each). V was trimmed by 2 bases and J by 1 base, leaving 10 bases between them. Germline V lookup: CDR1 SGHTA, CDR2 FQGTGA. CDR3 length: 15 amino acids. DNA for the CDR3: TGTGCCAGCAGCTTAGGGGGGCTGGGCACAGATACGCAGTATTTT. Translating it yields CASSLGGLGTDTQYF.

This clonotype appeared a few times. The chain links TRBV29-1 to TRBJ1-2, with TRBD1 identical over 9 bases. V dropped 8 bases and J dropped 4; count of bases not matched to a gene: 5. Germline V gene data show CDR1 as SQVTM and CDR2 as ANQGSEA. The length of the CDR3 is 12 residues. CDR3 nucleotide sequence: TGCAGCACGGACAGGGGACTCTATGGCTACACCTTC. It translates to CSTDRGLYGYTF.

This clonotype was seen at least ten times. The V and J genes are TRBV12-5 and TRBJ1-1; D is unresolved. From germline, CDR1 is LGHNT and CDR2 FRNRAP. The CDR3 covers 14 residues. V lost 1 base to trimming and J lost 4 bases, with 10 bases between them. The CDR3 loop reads CASGLGTFFTEAFF. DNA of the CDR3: TGTGCTAGTGGTTTGGGAACATTTTTCACTGAAGCTTTCTTT. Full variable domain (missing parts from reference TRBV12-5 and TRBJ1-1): DARVTQTPRHKVTEMGQEVTMRCQPILGHNTVFWYRQTMMQGLELLAYFRNRAPLDDSGMPKDRFSAEMPDATLATLKIQPSEPRDSAVYFCASGLGTFFTEAFFGQGTRLTVV.

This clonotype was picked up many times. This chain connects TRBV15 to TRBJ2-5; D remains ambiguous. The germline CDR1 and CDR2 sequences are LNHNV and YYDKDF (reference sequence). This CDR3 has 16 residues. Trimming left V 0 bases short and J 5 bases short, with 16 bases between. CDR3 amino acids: CATSRDQTGGVETQYF. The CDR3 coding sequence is TGTGCCACCAGCAGAGATCAGACCGGTGGGGTTGAGACCCAGTACTTC.

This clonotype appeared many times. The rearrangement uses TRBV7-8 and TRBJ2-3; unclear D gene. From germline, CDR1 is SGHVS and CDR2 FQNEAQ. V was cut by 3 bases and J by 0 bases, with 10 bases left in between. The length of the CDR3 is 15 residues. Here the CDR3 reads CASSFRVLSTDTQYF. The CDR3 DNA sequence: TGTGCCAGCAGCTTCCGGGTCCTCAGCACAGATACGCAGTATTTT.

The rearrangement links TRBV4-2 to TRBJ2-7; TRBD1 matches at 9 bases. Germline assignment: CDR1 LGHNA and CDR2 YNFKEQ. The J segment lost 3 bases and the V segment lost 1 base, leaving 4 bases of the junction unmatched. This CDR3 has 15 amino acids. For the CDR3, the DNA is TGTGCCAGCAGCCAAGGCGGACAGGGGAACTACGAGCAGTACTTC. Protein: CASSQGGQGNYEQYF.

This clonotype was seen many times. In DNA form, the CDR3 reads TGTGCCAGCAGCTTAGCCAGTAGGATAGTGGCTTTCTTT. It yields the protein CASSLASRIVAFF. V usage is TRBV7-9 and J usage is TRBJ1-1; D remains ambiguous. CDR1 SEHNR and CDR2 FQNEAQ come from the germline V gene (reference sequence). The CDR3 length is 13 residues. Trimming cost V 0 bases and J 11 bases, with 13 bases left between them.

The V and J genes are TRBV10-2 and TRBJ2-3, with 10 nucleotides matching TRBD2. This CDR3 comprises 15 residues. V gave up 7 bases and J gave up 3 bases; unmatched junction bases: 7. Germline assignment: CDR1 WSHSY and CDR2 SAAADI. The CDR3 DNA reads TGCGCCAGCAACGATCTAGCGGGGGTAACAGATACGCAGTATTTT. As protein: CASNDLAGVTDTQYF.

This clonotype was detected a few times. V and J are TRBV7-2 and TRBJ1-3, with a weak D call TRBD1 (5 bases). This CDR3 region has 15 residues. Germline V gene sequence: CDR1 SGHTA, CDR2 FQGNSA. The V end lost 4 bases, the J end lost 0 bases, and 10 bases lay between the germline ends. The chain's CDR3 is CASSSTAVSGNTIYF. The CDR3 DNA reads TGTGCCAGCAGCTCGACAGCTGTCTCTGGAAACACCATATATTTT.

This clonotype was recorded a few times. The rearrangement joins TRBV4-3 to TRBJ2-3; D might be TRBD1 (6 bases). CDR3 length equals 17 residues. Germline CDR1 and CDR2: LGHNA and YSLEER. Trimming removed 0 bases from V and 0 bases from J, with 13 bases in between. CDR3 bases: TGCGCCAGCAGCCAAGAAAGAGAACAGGGAAGCACAGATACGCAGTATTTT. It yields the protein CASSQEREQGSTDTQYF.

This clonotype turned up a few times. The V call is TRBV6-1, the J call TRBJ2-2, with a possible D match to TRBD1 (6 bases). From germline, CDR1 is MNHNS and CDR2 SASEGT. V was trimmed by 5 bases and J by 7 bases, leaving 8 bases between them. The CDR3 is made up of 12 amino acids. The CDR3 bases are TGTGCCAGCAGTAGGACAGTCGGGGAGCTGTTTTTT. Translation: CASSRTVGELFF.

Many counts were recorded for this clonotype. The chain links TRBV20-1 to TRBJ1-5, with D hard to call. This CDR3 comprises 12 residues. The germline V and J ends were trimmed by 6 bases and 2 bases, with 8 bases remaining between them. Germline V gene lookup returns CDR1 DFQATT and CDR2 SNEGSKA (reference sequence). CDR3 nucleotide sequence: TGCAGTGCAGAGTGGGGCAATCAGCCCCAGCATTTT. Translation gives CSAEWGNQPQHF.

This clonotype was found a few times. CDR3 sequence: CATSDFAGYGYTF. CDR3 bases: TGTGCCACCAGTGATTTCGCAGGCTATGGCTACACCTTC. The chain is built from TRBV24-1 and TRBJ1-2; D ambiguous. In germline, CDR1 is KGHDR, CDR2 SFDVKD. The germline V and J ends were trimmed by 1 base and 4 bases, with 6 bases remaining between them. There are 13 residues in the CDR3.

The CDR3, as DNA: TGTGCCAGCAGCCCTGCGGCAGGGGACTATGGCTACACCTTC. It encodes CASSPAAGDYGYTF. The V call is TRBV4-2, the J call TRBJ1-2; D is possibly TRBD1 (6 bases). V lost 4 bases and J lost 3, with 12 bases in between. CDR1 and CDR2 (germline): LGHNA, YNFKEQ. CDR3 length equals 14 residues.

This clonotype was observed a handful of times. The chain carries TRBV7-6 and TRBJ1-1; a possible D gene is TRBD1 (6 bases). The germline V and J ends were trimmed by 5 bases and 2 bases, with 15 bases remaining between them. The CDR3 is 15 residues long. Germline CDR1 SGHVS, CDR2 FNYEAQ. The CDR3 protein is CASSPRTAQNTEAFF. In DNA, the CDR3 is TGTGCCAGCAGCCCCCGGACAGCTCAAAACACTGAAGCTTTCTTT.

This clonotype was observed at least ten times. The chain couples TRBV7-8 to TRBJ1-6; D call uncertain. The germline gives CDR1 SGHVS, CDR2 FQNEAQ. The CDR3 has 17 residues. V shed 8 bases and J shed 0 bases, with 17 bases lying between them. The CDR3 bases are TGTGCCAGCTCCCCCCTCGGTCTGAGCTCCTATAATTCACCCCTCCACTTT. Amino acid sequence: CASSPLGLSSYNSPLHF.

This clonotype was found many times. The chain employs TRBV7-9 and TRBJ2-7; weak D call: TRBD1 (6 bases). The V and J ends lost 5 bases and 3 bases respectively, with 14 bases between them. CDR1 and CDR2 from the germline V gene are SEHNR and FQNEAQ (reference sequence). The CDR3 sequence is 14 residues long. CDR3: CASSHRDKNYEQYF. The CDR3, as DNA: TGTGCCAGCAGCCACCGGGACAAGAACTACGAGCAGTACTTC. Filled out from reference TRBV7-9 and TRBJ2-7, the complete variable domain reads DTGVSQNPRHKITKRGQNVTFRCDPISEHNRLYWYRQTLGQGPEFLTYFQNEAQLEKSRLLSDRFSAERPKGSFSTLEIQRTEQGDSAMYLCASSHRDKNYEQYFGPGTRLTVT.

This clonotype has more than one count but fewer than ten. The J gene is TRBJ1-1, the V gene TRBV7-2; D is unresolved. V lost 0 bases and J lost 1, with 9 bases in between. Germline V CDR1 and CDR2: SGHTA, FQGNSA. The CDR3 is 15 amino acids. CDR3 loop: CASSLAREANTEAFF. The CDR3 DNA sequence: TGTGCCAGCAGCTTAGCGAGAGAGGCGAACACTGAAGCTTTCTTT.

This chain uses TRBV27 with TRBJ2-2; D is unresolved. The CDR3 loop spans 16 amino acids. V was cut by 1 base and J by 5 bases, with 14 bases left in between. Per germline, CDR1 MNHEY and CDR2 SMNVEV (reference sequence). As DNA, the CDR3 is TGTGCCAGCAGTTTATGGCTGGGTACAAGGACCGGGGAGCTGTTTTTT. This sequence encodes CASSLWLGTRTGELFF.